This T cell receptor (beta chain) stems from a study of T cell repertoires in cytomegalovirus infection (dated by TCRdb to about 2019). With respect to the entire study: Because public TCR beta signatures pointed to carriage of CMV infection together with the matching HLA type, the HLA type of each donor mattered for the analysis. What the authors observed across the whole study: Cumulative frequency of public TCR beta family members discriminated carriers of CMV infection plus the relevant HLA type in this cohort and an independent 352-donor cohort. In the ex vivo response, HLA-C-restricted CMV-specific TCR beta clonotypes were dominant, and in two of eight donors the single most frequent clonotype came from this HLA-C-restricted group.

In the case of this clonotype: Its antigen is currently not known. No base qualities exist here, and no much larger clone lies one base off it.

The listed sequencing device is Illumina HiSeq 1500. The public reads were run again by TCRdb, first through fastp at Q25 and then through MiXCR, and only productive beta chains were kept. Rows matching on CDR3 protein sequence are summarized as one entry with the most common DNA and genes. Present in this sample are 85,000 to 130,000 distinct CDR3 sequences, roughly a quarter of which were seen just once. The ten largest clones represent roughly two fifths of the sample. This clonotype was sampled from a human donor in good health (CMV status not recorded). Some clones in this sample may be carry-over from other donors' samples. Sequenced input: CD8+ T cells from PBMCs.

The DNA reads as follows: TGCGCCAGCAGCCTCCGGACAGATGGTGAAAAACTGTTTTTT. Its protein reads: CASSLRTDGEKLFF. The sequence is built from TRBV5-1 and TRBJ1-4; TRBD1 is possibly the D segment (6 matching bases). The CDR3, from cysteine to phenylalanine, totals 14 residues. CDR3 DNA is the only sequence kept; it has 42 bases, read in frame from the first base. Trimming removed 4 bases from V and 7 bases from J, leaving 14 bases between the germline ends. CDR1 and CDR2 (SGHRS, YFSETQ) derive from the germline V gene.